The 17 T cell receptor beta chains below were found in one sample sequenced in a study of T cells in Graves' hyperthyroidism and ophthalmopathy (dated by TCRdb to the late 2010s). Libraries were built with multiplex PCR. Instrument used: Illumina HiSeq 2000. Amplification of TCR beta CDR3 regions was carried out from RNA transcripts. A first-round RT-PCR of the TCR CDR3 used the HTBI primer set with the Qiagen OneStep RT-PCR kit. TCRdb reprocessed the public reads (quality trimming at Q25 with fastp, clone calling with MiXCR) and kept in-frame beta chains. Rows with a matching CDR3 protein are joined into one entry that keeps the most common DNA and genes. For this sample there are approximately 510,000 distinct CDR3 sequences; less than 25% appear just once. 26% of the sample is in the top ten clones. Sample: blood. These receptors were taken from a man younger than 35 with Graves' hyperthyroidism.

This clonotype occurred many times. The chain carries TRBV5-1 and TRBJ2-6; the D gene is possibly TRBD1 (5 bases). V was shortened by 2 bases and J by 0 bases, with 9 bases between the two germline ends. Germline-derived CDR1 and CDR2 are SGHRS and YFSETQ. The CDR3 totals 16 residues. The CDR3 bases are TGCGCCAGCAGCTTAGACAGACTCTCTGGGGCCAACGTCCTGACTTTC. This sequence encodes CASSLDRLSGANVLTF.

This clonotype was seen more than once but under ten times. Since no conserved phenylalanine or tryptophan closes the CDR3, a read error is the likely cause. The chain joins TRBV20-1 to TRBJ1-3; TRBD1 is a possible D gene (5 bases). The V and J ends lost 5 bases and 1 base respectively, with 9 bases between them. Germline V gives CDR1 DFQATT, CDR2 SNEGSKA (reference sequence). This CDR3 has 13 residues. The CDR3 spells CSASEGSGNTIYY. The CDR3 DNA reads TGCAGTGCTTCAGAGGGGTCTGGAAACACCATATATTAT.

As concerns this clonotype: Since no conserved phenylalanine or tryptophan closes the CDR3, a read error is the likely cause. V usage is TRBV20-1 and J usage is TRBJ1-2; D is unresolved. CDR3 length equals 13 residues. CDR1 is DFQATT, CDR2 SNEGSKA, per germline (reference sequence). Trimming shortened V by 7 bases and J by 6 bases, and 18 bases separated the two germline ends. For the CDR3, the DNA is TGCAGTGTCTCTAGATCGTCCGGAGATGGCTACACCGTC. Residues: CSVSRSSGDGYTV.

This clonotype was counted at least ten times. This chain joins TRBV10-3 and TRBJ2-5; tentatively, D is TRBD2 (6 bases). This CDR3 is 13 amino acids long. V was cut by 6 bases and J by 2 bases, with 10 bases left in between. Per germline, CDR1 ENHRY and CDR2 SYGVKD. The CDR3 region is CAISGGTQETQYF. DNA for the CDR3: TGTGCCATCAGCGGGGGTACTCAAGAGACCCAGTACTTC.

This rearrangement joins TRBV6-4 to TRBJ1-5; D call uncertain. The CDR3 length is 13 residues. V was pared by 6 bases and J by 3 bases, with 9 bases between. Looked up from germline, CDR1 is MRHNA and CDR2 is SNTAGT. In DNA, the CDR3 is TGTGCCAGCAGCCCGGCGGCCAATCAGCCCCAGCATTTT. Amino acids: CASSPAANQPQHF.

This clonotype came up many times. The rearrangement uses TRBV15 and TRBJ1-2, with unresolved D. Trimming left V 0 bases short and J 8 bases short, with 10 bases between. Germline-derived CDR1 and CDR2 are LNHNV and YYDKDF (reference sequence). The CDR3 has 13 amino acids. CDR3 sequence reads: CATSRDGYNGYTF. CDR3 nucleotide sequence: TGTGCCACCAGCAGAGACGGGTATAACGGCTACACCTTC.

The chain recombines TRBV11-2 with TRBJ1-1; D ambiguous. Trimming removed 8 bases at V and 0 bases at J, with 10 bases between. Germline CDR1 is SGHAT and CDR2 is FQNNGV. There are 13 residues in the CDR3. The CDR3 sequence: CASHRGVNTEAFF. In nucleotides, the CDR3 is TGTGCCAGCCACCGTGGGGTGAACACTGAAGCTTTCTTT.

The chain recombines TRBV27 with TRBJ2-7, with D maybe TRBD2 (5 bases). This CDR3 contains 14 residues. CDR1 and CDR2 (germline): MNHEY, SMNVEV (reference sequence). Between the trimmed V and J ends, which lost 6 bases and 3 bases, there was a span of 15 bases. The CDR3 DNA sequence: TGTGCCAGCAGCCCCCAGGTAGACTACTACGAGCAGTACTTC. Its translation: CASSPQVDYYEQYF.

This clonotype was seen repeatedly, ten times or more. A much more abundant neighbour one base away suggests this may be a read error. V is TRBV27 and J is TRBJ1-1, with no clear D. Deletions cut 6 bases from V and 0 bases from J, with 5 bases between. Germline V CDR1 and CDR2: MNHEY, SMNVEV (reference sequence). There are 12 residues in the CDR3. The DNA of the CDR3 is TGTGCCAGCAGATCGGTGAACACTGAAGCTTTCTTT. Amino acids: CASRSVNTEAFF.

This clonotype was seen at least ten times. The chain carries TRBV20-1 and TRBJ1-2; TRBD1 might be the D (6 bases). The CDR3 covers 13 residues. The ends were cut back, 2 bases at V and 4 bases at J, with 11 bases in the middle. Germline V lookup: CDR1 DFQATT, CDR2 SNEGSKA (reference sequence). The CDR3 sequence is CSARNTGTYGYTF. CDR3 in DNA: TGCAGTGCTAGAAACACAGGGACCTATGGCTACACCTTC.

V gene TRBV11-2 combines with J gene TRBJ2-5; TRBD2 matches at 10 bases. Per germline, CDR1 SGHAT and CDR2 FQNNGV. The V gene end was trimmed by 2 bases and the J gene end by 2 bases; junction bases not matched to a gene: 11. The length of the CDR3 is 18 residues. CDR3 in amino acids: CASSLRPSGGLSQETQYF. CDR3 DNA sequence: TGTGCCAGCAGCTTAAGGCCTAGCGGGGGCCTTTCACAAGAGACCCAGTACTTC.

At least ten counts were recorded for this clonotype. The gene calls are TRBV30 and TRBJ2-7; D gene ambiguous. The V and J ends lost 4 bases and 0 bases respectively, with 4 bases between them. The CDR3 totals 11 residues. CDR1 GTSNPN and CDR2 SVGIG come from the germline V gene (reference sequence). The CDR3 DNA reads TGTGCCTGGACACCCTCCTACGAGCAGTACTTC. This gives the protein CAWTPSYEQYF.

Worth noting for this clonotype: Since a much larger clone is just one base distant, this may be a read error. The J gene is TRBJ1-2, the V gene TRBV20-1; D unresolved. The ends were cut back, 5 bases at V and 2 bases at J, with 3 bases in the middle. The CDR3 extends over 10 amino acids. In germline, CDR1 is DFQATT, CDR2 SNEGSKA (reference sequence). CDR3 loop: CSADNYGYTF. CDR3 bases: TGCAGTGCTGACAACTATGGCTACACCTTC.

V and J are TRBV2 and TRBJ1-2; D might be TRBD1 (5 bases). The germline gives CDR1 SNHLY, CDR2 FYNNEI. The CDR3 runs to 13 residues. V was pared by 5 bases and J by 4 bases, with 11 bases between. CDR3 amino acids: CASSTDRGYGYTF. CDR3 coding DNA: TGTGCCAGCAGTACCGACAGAGGCTATGGCTACACCTTC.

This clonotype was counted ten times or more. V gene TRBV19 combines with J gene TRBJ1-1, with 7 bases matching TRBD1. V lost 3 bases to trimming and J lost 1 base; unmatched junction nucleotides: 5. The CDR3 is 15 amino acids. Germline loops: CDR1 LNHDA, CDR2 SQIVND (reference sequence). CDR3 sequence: CASSMWDRPNTEAFF. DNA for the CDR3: TGTGCCAGTAGTATGTGGGACAGACCGAACACTGAAGCTTTCTTT. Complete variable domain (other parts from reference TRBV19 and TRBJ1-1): DGGITQSPKYLFRKEGQNVTLSCEQNLNHDAMYWYRQDPGQGLRLIYYSQIVNDFQKGDIAEGYSVSREKKESFPLTVTSAQKNPTAFYLCASSMWDRPNTEAFFGQGTRLTVV.

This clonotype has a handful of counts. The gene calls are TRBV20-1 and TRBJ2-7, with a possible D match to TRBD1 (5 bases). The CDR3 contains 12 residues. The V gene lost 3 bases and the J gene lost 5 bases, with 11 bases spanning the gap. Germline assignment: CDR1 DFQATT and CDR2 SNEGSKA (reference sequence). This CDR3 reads CSASQGRDEQYF. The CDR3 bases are TGCAGTGCTAGCCAGGGTCGGGACGAGCAGTACTTC.

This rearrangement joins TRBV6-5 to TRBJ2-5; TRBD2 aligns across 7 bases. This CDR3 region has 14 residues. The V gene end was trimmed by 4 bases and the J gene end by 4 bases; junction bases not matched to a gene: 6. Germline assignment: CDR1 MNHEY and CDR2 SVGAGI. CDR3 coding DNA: TGTGCCAGCAGTTTAAACCCGGGGGGAGAGACCCAGTACTTC. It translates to CASSLNPGGETQYF.